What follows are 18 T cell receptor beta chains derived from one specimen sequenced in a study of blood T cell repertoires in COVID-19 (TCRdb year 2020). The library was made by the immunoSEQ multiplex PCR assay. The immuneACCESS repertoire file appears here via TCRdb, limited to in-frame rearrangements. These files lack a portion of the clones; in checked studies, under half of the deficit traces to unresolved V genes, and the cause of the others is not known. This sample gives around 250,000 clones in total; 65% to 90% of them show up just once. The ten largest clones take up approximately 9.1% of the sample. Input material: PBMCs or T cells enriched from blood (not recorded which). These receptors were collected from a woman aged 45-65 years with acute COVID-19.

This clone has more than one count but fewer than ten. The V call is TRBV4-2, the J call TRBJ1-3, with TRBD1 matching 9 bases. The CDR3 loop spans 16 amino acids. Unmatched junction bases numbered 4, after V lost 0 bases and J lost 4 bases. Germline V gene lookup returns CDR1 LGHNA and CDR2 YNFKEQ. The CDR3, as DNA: TGTGCCAGCAGCCAAGATCCGGGACAGGGAGGAAACACCATATATTTT. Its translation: CASSQDPGQGGNTIYF.

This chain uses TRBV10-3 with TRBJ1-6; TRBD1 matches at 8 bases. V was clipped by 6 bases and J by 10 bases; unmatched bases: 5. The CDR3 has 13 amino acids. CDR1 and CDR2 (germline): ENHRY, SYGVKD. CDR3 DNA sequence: TGTGCCATCAGAGACAGGGGTGGCTCACCCCTCCACTTT. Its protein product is CAIRDRGGSPLHF.

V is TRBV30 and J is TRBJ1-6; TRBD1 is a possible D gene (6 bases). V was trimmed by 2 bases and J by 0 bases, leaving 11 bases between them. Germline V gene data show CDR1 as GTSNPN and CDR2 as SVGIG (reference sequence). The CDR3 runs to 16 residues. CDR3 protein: CAWSQGQNSYNSPLHF. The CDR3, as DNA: TGTGCCTGGAGTCAAGGACAGAACTCCTATAATTCACCCCTCCACTTT.

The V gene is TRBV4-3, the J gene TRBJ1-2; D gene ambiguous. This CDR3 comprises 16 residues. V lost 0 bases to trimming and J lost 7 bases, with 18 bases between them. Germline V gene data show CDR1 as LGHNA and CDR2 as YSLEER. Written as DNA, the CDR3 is TGCGCCAGCAGCCAAGAAAGGATGGGAGGACGGCGTGGCTACACCTTC. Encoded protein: CASSQERMGGRRGYTF.

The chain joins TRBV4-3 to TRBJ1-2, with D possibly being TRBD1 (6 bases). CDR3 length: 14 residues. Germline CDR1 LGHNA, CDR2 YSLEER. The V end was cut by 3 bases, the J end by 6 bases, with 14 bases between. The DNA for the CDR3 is TGCGCCAGCAGCCATGGGAAGGCAGGGGATGGCTACACCTTC. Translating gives CASSHGKAGDGYTF.

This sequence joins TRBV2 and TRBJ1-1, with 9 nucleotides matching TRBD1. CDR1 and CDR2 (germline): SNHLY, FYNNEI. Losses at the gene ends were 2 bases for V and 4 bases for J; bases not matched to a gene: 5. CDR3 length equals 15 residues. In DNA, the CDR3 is TGTGCCAGCAGTGAAATCGCGGGACAGGGCACTGAAGCTTTCTTT. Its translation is CASSEIAGQGTEAFF.

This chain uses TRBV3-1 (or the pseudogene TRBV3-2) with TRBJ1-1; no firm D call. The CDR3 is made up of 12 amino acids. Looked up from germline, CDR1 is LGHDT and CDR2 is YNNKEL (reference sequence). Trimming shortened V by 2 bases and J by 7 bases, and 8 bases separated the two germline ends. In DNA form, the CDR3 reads TGTGCCAGCAGCCAATCGGGTATTGAAGCTTTCTTT. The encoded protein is CASSQSGIEAFF.

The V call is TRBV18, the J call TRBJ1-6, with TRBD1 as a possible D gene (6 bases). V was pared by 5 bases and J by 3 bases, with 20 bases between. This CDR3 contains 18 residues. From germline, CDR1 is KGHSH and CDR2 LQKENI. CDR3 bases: TGTGCCAGCTCATCCAGGACAGCCCCAGTAGTCTATAATTCACCCCTCCACTTT. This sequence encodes CASSSRTAPVVYNSPLHF.

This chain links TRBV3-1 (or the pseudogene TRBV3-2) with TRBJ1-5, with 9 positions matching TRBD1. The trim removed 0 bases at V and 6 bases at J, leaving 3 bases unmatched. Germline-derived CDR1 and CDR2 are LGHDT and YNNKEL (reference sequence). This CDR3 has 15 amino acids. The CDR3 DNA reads TGTGCCAGCAGCCAAGATACACAGGGGGCTCAGCCCCAGCATTTT. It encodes CASSQDTQGAQPQHF.

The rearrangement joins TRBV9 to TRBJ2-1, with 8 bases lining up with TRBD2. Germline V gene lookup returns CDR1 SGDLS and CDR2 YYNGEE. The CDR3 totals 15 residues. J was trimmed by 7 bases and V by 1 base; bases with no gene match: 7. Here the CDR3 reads CASSVSSGGINEQFF. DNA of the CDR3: TGTGCCAGCAGCGTATCCAGCGGGGGTATAAATGAGCAGTTCTTC.

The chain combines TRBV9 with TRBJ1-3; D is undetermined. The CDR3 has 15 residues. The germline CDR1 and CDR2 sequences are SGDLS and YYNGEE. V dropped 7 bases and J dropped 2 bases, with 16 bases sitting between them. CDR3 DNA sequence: TGTGCCAGCGTACCGGGAGATAGCCCTGGAAACACCATATATTTT. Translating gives CASVPGDSPGNTIYF.

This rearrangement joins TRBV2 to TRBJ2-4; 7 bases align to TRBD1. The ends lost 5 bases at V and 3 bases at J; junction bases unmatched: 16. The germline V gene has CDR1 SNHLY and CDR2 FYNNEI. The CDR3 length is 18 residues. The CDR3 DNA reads TGTGCCAGCAGTACGCCTACGCCCACAGGGGTCGGCAAAAACATTCAGTACTTC. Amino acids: CASSTPTPTGVGKNIQYF.

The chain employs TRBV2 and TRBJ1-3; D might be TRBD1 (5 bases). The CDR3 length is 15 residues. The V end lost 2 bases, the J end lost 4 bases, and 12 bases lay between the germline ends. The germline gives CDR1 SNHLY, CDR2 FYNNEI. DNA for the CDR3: TGTGCCAGCAGTGAATCGGCAGGGTGGGGAAACACCATATATTTT. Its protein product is CASSESAGWGNTIYF.

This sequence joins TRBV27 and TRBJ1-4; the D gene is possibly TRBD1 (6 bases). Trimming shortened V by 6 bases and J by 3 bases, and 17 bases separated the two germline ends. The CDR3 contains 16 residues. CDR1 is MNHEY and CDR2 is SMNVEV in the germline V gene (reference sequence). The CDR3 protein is CASSAQKGVSNEKLFF. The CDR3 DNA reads TGTGCCAGCAGCGCACAGAAGGGGGTATCTAATGAAAAACTGTTTTTT.

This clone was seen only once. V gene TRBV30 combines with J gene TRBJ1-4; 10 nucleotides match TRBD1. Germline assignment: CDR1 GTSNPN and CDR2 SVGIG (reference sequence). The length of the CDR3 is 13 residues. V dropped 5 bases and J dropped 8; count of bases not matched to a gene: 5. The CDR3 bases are TGTGCCTGGGACCGGGACAGGGGAGAAAAACTGTTTTTT. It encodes CAWDRDRGEKLFF.

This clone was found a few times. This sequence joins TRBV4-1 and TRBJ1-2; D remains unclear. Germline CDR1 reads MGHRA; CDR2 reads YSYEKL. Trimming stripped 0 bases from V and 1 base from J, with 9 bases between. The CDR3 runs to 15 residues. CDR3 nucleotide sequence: TGCGCCAGCAGCCAAGATCTCGGAGTTAACTATGGCTACACCTTC. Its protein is CASSQDLGVNYGYTF.

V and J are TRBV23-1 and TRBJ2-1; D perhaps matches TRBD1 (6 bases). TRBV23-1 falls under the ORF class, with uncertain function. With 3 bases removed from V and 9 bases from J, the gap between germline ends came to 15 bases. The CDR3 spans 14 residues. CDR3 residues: CASSHLQGLSEQFF. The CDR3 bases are TGCGCCAGCAGTCACCTCCAGGGGTTGAGTGAGCAGTTCTTC.

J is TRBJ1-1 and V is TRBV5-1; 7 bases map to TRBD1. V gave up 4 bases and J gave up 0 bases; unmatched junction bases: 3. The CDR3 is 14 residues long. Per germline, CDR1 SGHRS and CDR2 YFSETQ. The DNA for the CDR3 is TGCGCCAGCAGCCGTGGACAGGTGAACACTGAAGCTTTCTTT. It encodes CASSRGQVNTEAFF.